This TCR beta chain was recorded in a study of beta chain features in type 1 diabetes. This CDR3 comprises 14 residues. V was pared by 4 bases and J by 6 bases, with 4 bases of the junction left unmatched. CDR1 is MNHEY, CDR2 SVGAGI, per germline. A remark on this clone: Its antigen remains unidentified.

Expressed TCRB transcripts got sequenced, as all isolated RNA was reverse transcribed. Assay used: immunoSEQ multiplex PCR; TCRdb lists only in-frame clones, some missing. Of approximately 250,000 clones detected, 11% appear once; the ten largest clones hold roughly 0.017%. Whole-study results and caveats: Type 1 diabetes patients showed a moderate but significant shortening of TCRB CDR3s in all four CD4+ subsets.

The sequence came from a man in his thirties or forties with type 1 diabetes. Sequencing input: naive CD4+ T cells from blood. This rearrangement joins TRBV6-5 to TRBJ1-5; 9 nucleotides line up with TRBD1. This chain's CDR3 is CASSSRTGAQPQHF. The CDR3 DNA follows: TGTGCCAGCAGTTCCAGGACAGGGGCTCAGCCCCAGCATTTT.